One sample yielded the 6 T cell receptor beta chains listed below, sequenced in a study of blood T cell repertoires in COVID-19 (dated by TCRdb to 2018 to 2021). Receptor amplification or capture employed the immunoSEQ multiplex PCR assay. TCRdb retrieved this table from immuneACCESS and kept in-frame rearrangements only. Not all clones are present; in checked studies, unresolved V genes account for under half, and no reason is known for the remainder. In all, the sample holds 250,000 to 300,000 clones, and just under 90% of those were seen once. The top ten constitute roughly 6% of the sample. The source material was peripheral blood. These receptors were obtained from a woman in her forties or fifties with COVID-19, enrolled during active disease.

The chain carries TRBV14 and TRBJ1-2; D is unresolved. CDR1 and CDR2 (germline): SGHDN, FVKESK. Trimming cost V 0 bases and J 4 bases, with 6 bases left between them. The CDR3 sequence is 13 residues long. The CDR3 sequence is CASSQDSFYGYTF. The CDR3 nucleotides read TGTGCCAGCAGCCAAGACAGTTTCTATGGCTACACCTTC.

The chain links TRBV19 to TRBJ2-1; D may be TRBD2 (6 bases). From germline, CDR1 is LNHDA and CDR2 SQIVND (reference sequence). The CDR3 covers 14 residues. V shed 4 bases and J shed 5 bases, with 12 bases lying between them. The CDR3 DNA sequence: TGTGCCAGTAGTAAAGCGGGTCTTAACAATGAGCAGTTCTTC. It translates to CASSKAGLNNEQFF.

This chain connects TRBV11-3 to TRBJ1-2, with D perhaps TRBD1 (6 bases). Trimming took 4 bases from V and 4 from J, leaving 25 bases between them. Germline CDR1 and CDR2: SGHNT and YENEEA. The CDR3 is 18 residues long. CDR3 sequence (DNA): TGTGCCAGCAGCTACTCCCGGGACATCCTGAATAGGGTCTATGGCTACACCTTC. Translation gives CASSYSRDILNRVYGYTF. The full variable domain, rest sourced from reference TRBV11-3 and TRBJ1-2, is EAGVVQSPRYKIIEKKQPVAFWCNPISGHNTLYWYLQNLGQGPELLIRYENEEAVDDSQLPKDRFSAERLKGVDSTLKIQPAELGDSAVYLCASSYSRDILNRVYGYTFGSGTRLTVV.

This clone was counted a single time. The chain has TRBV20-1 and TRBJ2-1; 7 positions agree with TRBD1. The junction had 10 bases not matched to a gene; V was cut back by 3 bases and J by 5 bases. The CDR3 spans 15 residues. CDR1 is DFQATT and CDR2 is SNEGSKA in the germline V gene (reference sequence). CDR3 in amino acids: CSASEQGRVDNEQFF. The CDR3 nucleotides are TGCAGTGCTAGTGAACAGGGGAGAGTGGACAATGAGCAGTTCTTC.

The chain carries TRBV27 and TRBJ2-1, with D perhaps matching TRBD1 (8 bases). Deletions cut 3 bases from V and 13 bases from J, with 16 bases between. The V gene's germline CDR1 is MNHEY and CDR2 SMNVEV (reference sequence). The CDR3 is 13 residues long. DNA of the CDR3: TGTGCCAGCAGTTTGGGAACAGGGGGGGAACAGTTCTTC. Protein: CASSLGTGGEQFF.

The rearrangement uses TRBV11-2 and TRBJ2-3; weak D call: TRBD1 (6 bases). The V end lost 5 bases, the J end lost 6 bases, and 18 bases lay between the germline ends. CDR1 SGHAT and CDR2 FQNNGV come from the germline V gene. This CDR3 is 15 amino acids long. The CDR3 loop reads CASSLSAGVGDTQYF. In DNA, the CDR3 is TGTGCCAGCAGCCTGTCGGCAGGGGTGGGGGATACGCAGTATTTT.